These T cell receptor beta chains were read from a single sample in a study of glioma-infiltrating T cells after dendritic cell vaccination. TCRdb keeps only in-frame clones here, not all; method: immunoSEQ multiplex PCR. The profile shows approximately 100,000 clones, roughly three quarters of them singletons. Sample: blood, taken before dendritic cell vaccination. These receptor sequences come from a human donor with glioblastoma. The CDR3 runs from the conserved cysteine through the conserved F or W. A D gene is named only where the DNA matches it firmly. The size of a clone is reported for some rows only, either as once, few or many, or as a class for expanded clones.

j_call d_call clone_size v_call cdr3_nt cdr3_aa
TRBJ2-2 TRBD1 NA TRBV2 TGTGCCAGCAGTCCTCCCGGGACAGGGATGACCGGGGAGCTGTTTTTT CASSPPGTGMTGELFF
TRBJ2-7 NA NA TRBV7-9 TGTGCCAGCAGCTCCGGGACACTGAGCGAGCAGTACTTC CASSSGTLSEQYF
TRBJ2-6 NA NA TRBV9 TGTGCCAGCAGCGTAGACGGTAACTCTGGGGCCAACGTCCTGACTTTC CASSVDGNSGANVLTF
TRBJ1-1 TRBD1 NA TRBV30 TGTGCCTGGAGTTGGGACAGCTTGAACACTGAAGCTTTCTTT CAWSWDSLNTEAFF
TRBJ1-1 TRBD1 NA TRBV5-1 TGCGCCAGCAGTTCTTTAGGACAGGGAGGCACTGAAGCTTTCTTT CASSSLGQGGTEAFF
TRBJ1-3 TRBD1 NA TRBV5-1 TGCGCCAGCAGCTTGGCCGGGACAGGGACTGGAAACACCATATATTTT CASSLAGTGTGNTIYF
TRBJ1-2 TRBD1 few TRBV11-2 TGTGCCAGCAGCTTAGGACAGGGGGAAGCCACCTTC CASSLGQGEATF
TRBJ2-1 NA once TRBV5-1 TGCGCCAGCAGCCGCGGCCCCGACCCACCTTTACGGAATGAGCAGTTCTTC CASSRGPDPPLRNEQFF
TRBJ2-2 NA NA TRBV19 TGTGCCAGTAAAACAGGGACGAACACCGGGGAGCTGTTTTTT CASKTGTNTGELFF
TRBJ1-3 TRBD1 NA TRBV2 TGTGCCAGCAGTGAAATGACAGGGGGAAACACCATATATTTT CASSEMTGGNTIYF
TRBJ2-3 TRBD2 NA TRBV5-1 TGCGCCAGCAGCTTGACGTTCCCCGGCAGGACTAGCTCAGATACGCAGTATTTT CASSLTFPGRTSSDTQYF
TRBJ1-2 TRBD1 few TRBV5-1 TGCGCCAGCAGCCCGGGACAGGGGGGCGGCTACACCTTC CASSPGQGGGYTF
TRBJ2-7 NA NA TRBV4-1 TGCGCCAGCAGCCTCGGGCAGGGTCTTGATTACGAGCAGTACTTC CASSLGQGLDYEQYF
TRBJ1-2 TRBD1 NA TRBV4-1 TGCGCCAGCACCCATACCCTGACAGGGGGCTATGGCTACACCTTC CASTHTLTGGYGYTF
TRBJ1-2 NA NA TRBV21-1 TGTGCCAGCAGCAAAGGGGGCGGGGAGGTAGGGTATGGCTACACCTTC CASSKGGGEVGYGYTF
TRBJ1-1 TRBD1 few TRBV19 TGTGCCAGTAGTATAACAGGGGCTTCGAACACTGAAGCTTTCTTT CASSITGASNTEAFF
TRBJ2-7 TRBD2 NA TRBV19 TGTGCCAGTAGTATAGCCTTTAGCGGGATCTCCTACGAGCAGTACTTC CASSIAFSGISYEQYF
TRBJ1-2 NA NA TRBV18 TGTGCCAGCTCACCCCGTGACTATGGCTACACCTTC CASSPRDYGYTF
TRBJ2-5 NA NA TRBV28 TGTGCCAGCAGTTTCGAGGGTACCGAGACCCAGTACTTC CASSFEGTETQYF
TRBJ1-3 NA NA TRBV28 TGTGCCAGCAGGGAAATGCGGGGCTCTGGAAACACCATATATTTT CASREMRGSGNTIYF
TRBJ1-6 NA NA TRBV27 TGTGCCAGCAGTTCTTACAGTCAAAATTCACCCCTCCACTTT CASSSYSQNSPLHF
TRBJ1-2 NA once TRBV5-4 TGTGCCAGCACTTCGGCGACAGCTAACTATGGCTACACCTTC CASTSATANYGYTF
TRBJ2-7 NA NA TRBV27 TGTGCCAGCAGTTTCAGGGATTTGCCCCCCCACGAGCAGTACTTC CASSFRDLPPHEQYF
TRBJ1-2 NA NA TRBV5-6 TGTGCCAGCAGCTTGGGGGCAGGGCACCTCTATGGCTACACCTTC CASSLGAGHLYGYTF
TRBJ2-4 NA NA TRBV2 TGTGCCACCACGGGGGATTCCTTCAAAAACATTCAGTACTTC CATTGDSFKNIQYF
TRBJ2-3 NA NA TRBV20-1 TGCAGTGCCCTTGTCGTAGATACGCAGTATTTT CSALVVDTQYF
TRBJ2-3 TRBD1 few TRBV7-9 TGTGCCAGCAGCTTGGGGCAGGGGGTGTTAGATACGCAGTATTTT CASSLGQGVLDTQYF
TRBJ2-7 TRBD1 NA TRBV27 TGTGCCAGCAGTCCACAACCGGGACAGGGTTACGAGCAGTACTTC CASSPQPGQGYEQYF
TRBJ2-7 TRBD2 NA TRBV11-2 TGTGCCAGCAGCTTTGGCCTAGCGGGAGGATACGAGCAGTACTTC CASSFGLAGGYEQYF
TRBJ1-2 TRBD1 NA TRBV30 TGTGCCTGGAGTGAACCGGGACAGGGGAGGCTCTATGGCTACACCTTC CAWSEPGQGRLYGYTF
TRBJ1-2 TRBD1 NA TRBV15 TGTGCCACCAGCAGAAAAACCGGGACAGTCAATGGCTACACCTTC CATSRKTGTVNGYTF
TRBJ2-1 TRBD2 NA TRBV27 TGTGCCAGCAGTTTTCGGGTTAGCGGGAGTTCTCTGTTCTTC CASSFRVSGSSLFF
TRBJ1-5 TRBD1 NA TRBV6-5 TGTGCCAGCAGTGGAGGGCCGGGACAGGGTGTTTCCCAGCATTTT CASSGGPGQGVSQHF
TRBJ1-2 NA few TRBV19 TGTGCCAGTAGGTTCGTGGGAGACTATGGCTACACCTTC CASRFVGDYGYTF
TRBJ1-1 NA NA TRBV6-6 TGTGCCAGCAGTTACGGCGGATCCGTTTACACTGAAGCTTTCTTT CASSYGGSVYTEAFF
TRBJ2-2 TRBD2 NA TRBV5-1 TGCGCCAGCAGCTTGGGGACTAGCGCGGGCACCGGGGAGCTGTTTTTT CASSLGTSAGTGELFF
TRBJ2-5 TRBD2 few TRBV11-2 TGTGCCAGCAGCTTTATGCGACTAGCCGAGACCCAGTACTTC CASSFMRLAETQYF
TRBJ1-5 NA few TRBV18 TGTGCCAGCTCACCGGACAGCCCCAATCAGCCCCAGCATTTT CASSPDSPNQPQHF
TRBJ2-7 TRBD1 NA TRBV20-1 TGCAGTGCTCGACAGGGTTACGAGCAGTACTTC CSARQGYEQYF
TRBJ2-7 TRBD2 NA TRBV27 TGTGCCAGCAGCCCTACTACGGGGGGGCGCGTCAACTACGAGCAGTACTTC CASSPTTGGRVNYEQYF
TRBJ2-6 TRBD2 NA TRBV27 TGTGCCAGCAAATGGGGGGGTCAAGCCTCTGGGGCCAACGTCCTGACTTTC CASKWGGQASGANVLTF
TRBJ1-1 NA NA TRBV6-1 TGTGCCAGCAGACCTACGGACATGAACACTGAAGCTTTCTTT CASRPTDMNTEAFF
TRBJ2-7 TRBD1 once TRBV6-5 TGTGCCAGCAGTTCGACAGGGAGCTCCTACGAGCAGTACTTC CASSSTGSSYEQYF
TRBJ1-4 TRBD1 once TRBV30 TGTGCCTGGAGGGACAGGGGGCGATTTGGTGAAAAACTGTTTTTT CAWRDRGRFGEKLFF
TRBJ2-1 NA NA TRBV6-1 TGTGCCAGCAGCCCCCGGAGGGAGTCGTACAATGAGCAGTTCTTC CASSPRRESYNEQFF
TRBJ2-1 TRBD2 NA TRBV29-1 TGCAGCGTTGAAAAGGCGGGAGGAGTATACAATGAGCAGTTCTTC CSVEKAGGVYNEQFF
TRBJ1-1 NA NA TRBV6-1 TGTGCCAGCAGGGGGCAGAACACTGAAGCTTTCTTT CASRGQNTEAFF
TRBJ1-1 NA few TRBV27 TGTGCCAGCAGTTTCAACCAGGACTTAAACACTGAAGCTTTCTTT CASSFNQDLNTEAFF
TRBJ2-7 TRBD1 NA TRBV9 TGTGCCAGCAGCGTAGGAGGACAGGGCTCCTACGAGCAGTACTTC CASSVGGQGSYEQYF
TRBJ1-5 TRBD1 NA TRBV6-1 TGTGCCAGCAGTGAAGCGGAGGACAGGGTATCTCAGCCCCAGCATTTT CASSEAEDRVSQPQHF
TRBJ1-5 TRBD1 NA TRBV2 TGTGCCAGCAGTGAACACACAGGGGGAGGGTCAGGCAATCAGCCCCAGCATTTT CASSEHTGGGSGNQPQHF
TRBJ1-4 NA few TRBV10-1 TGCGCCAGCAGTGAGACCCCGGGAGGTGAAAAACTGTTTTTT CASSETPGGEKLFF